One TCR beta chain is described in this entry. The data stem from a study of T cells in Graves' hyperthyroidism and ophthalmopathy. Hyperthyroidism was newly diagnosed in patients aged 18 to 65 (duration under 2 months). The TCR beta CDR3 regions underwent amplification using RNA transcripts as the source. The primer set for the first-round RT-PCR of the TCR CDR3 was HTBI. In TCRdb, the multiplex PCR reads were re-called with MiXCR into one record per CDR3 protein. The sample holds 380,000 or so distinct CDR3 sequences, roughly 14% seen once. V shed 4 bases, J shed 3 bases, and the junction held 9 bases outside the gene matches. The CDR3 covers 16 residues.

The sequenced sample was blood. This TCR was recovered from a man younger than 40 with Graves' hyperthyroidism that later progressed to Graves' ophthalmopathy. The chain has TRBV12-3 or TRBV12-4 and TRBJ2-1; 7 positions match TRBD1. The CDR3 DNA reads as TGTGCCAGCAGTTCCGTCGACAGGGAAAGCTACAATGAGCAGTTCTTC. As protein: CASSSVDRESYNEQFF.